This T cell receptor beta chain comes out of a study of CD8+CD57+ T cells in acquired aplastic anemia. V was pared by 3 bases and J by 6 bases, with 5 bases of the junction left unmatched. The CDR3 extends over 14 amino acids. Germline V lookup: CDR1 SGDLS, CDR2 YYNGEE. Genomic DNA constituted the template upon which TCR beta VDJ and CDR3 profiling was performed. TCRdb reanalysed the reads using MiXCR and keeps one entry per CDR3 protein. Of 200,000 to 250,000 distinct CDR3 sequences listed, around half are singletons. Previously, flow cytometry had revealed CD8+CD57+ cell expansion in the patients chosen for sequencing. In this sample, this clonotype turned up many times.

Sequenced material: sorted CD4+, CD8+, or CD8+CD57+ T cells (not recorded which) from PBMCs. The genes are TRBV9 and TRBJ1-4; 7 bases map to TRBD1. This sequence originates from a human donor with aplastic anemia. DNA for the CDR3: TGTGCCAGCAGCGCGACAGGGAGTGATGAAAAACTGTTTTTT. This translates into CASSATGSDEKLFF. Full variable domain (remainder filled in from reference TRBV9 and TRBJ1-4): DSGVTQTPKHLITATGQRVTLRCSPRSGDLSVYWYQQSLDQGLQFLIQYYNGEERAKGNILERFSAQQFPDLHSELNLSSLELGDSALYFCASSATGSDEKLFFGSGTQLSVL.